The rows below give T cell receptor beta chains drawn from one sample of a study of shared clonotypes between healthy human individuals. Sequenced by immunoSEQ multiplex PCR; TCRdb stores in-frame clones only, minus some. The profile shows about 1.5 million clones, over 95% of them singletons. The specimen sequenced was naive CD4+ T cells sorted from blood. The receptor set was obtained from a man younger than 40 in good health. CDR3s include the opening cysteine and the closing phenylalanine or tryptophan. The order of the fields is clone size, CDR3 length, J gene, D gene, V gene, CDR3 protein, CDR3 DNA. The D gene is left open where the match is weak. Not all rows give a size; the values are once, few, many and, for expanded clones, a class.

-	14	TRBJ2-7	-	TRBV28	CASSFGEVTYEQYF	TGTGCCAGCAGTTTTGGGGAAGTAACCTACGAGCAGTACTTC
-	16	TRBJ2-3	TRBD1	TRBV6-1	CASSEQGAQNPDTQYF	TGTGCCAGCAGTGAACAGGGGGCGCAAAACCCAGATACGCAGTATTTT
-	12	TRBJ2-7	-	TRBV28	CASSLPGQGRDF	TGTGCCAGCAGTCTTCCGGGACAAGGCCGGGACTTC
-	13	TRBJ1-5	-	TRBV5-8	CASSREGGQPQHF	TGTGCCAGCAGTAGGGAAGGAGGTCAGCCCCAGCATTTT
-	13	TRBJ1-3	-	TRBV29-1	CSVDRQSGNTIYF	TGCAGCGTTGATCGGCAGTCTGGAAACACCATATATTTT
-	15	TRBJ2-1	TRBD1	TRBV28	CASSLNGQGRNEQFF	TGTGCCAGCAGTTTAAACGGACAGGGGCGAAATGAGCAGTTCTTC
-	14	TRBJ1-2	-	TRBV14	CASSPGIYSYGYTF	TGTGCCAGCAGCCCGGGGATCTATAGCTATGGCTACACCTTC
-	12	TRBJ2-7	TRBD1	TRBV5-4	CASTKQGDEQYF	TGTGCCAGCACCAAACAGGGGGACGAGCAGTACTTC
-	13	TRBJ2-3	-	TRBV9	CASSWGGPDTQYF	TGTGCCAGCAGCTGGGGGGGGCCAGATACGCAGTATTTT
once	14	TRBJ2-1	-	TRBV18	CASSPRQGYNEQFF	TGTGCCAGCTCACCACGGCAGGGCTACAATGAGCAGTTCTTC
few	11	TRBJ1-5	-	TRBV20-1	CSARGGQPQHF	TGCAGTGCTAGAGGGGGTCAGCCCCAGCATTTT
-	14	TRBJ1-1	TRBD1	TRBV7-3	CASSRGQADTEAFF	TGTGCCAGCAGCCGGGGACAGGCGGACACTGAAGCTTTCTTT
once	12	TRBJ2-2	-	TRBV19	CASRFFAGELFF	TGTGCCAGTAGGTTTTTCGCCGGGGAGCTGTTTTTT
-	15	TRBJ2-3	-	TRBV7-6	CASSRDPRNTDTQYF	TGTGCCAGCAGCCGGGACCCCCGAAACACAGATACGCAGTATTTT
-	15	TRBJ2-1	TRBD2	TRBV30	CAWYLAGGSYNEQFF	TGTGCCTGGTACCTAGCGGGAGGGTCCTACAATGAGCAGTTCTTC
-	15	TRBJ1-3	-	TRBV5-1	CASTPPDGSGNTIYF	TGCGCCAGCACCCCACCGGACGGCTCTGGAAACACCATATATTTT
-	14	TRBJ2-5	TRBD2	TRBV7-7	CASSLGLASETQYF	TGTGCTAGCAGCCTGGGACTAGCGAGTGAGACCCAGTACTTC
few	16	TRBJ1-5	TRBD1	TRBV4-2	CASSQETGRDNQPQHF	TGTGCCAGCAGCCAAGAGACAGGGAGAGACAATCAGCCCCAGCATTTT
-	16	TRBJ1-2	TRBD1	TRBV19	CASSILRGRSNYGYTF	TGTGCCAGTAGTATACTCAGGGGGCGTTCTAACTATGGCTACACCTTC
-	13	TRBJ2-7	-	TRBV5-1	CASKEPGADEQYF	TGCGCCAGCAAGGAGCCCGGAGCGGACGAGCAGTACTTC
-	11	TRBJ2-3	-	TRBV20-1	CSAISTDTQYF	TGCAGTGCCATAAGCACAGATACGCAGTATTTT
once	14	TRBJ2-3	TRBD2	TRBV19	CASKREGATDTQYF	TGTGCCAGTAAGCGGGAGGGCGCCACAGATACGCAGTATTTT
-	19	TRBJ2-6	TRBD2	TRBV9	CASSVALAGGFSGANVLTF	TGTGCCAGCAGCGTAGCACTAGCGGGAGGGTTTTCTGGGGCCAACGTCCTGACTTTC
-	16	TRBJ2-3	-	TRBV7-6	CASTPSGRASTDTQYF	TGTGCCAGCACCCCCTCTGGGCGGGCAAGCACAGATACGCAGTATTTT
-	24	TRBJ2-3	-	TRBV2	CASSESPGDNAVPFRRRGADTQYF	TGTGCCAGCAGTGAAAGCCCGGGGGACAACGCCGTTCCTTTTAGGAGACGCGGCGCAGATACGCAGTATTTT
-	15	TRBJ2-3	-	TRBV5-1	CASSLDVGGADTQYF	TGCGCCAGCAGCTTGGATGTTGGGGGAGCAGATACGCAGTATTTT
-	11	TRBJ1-4	-	TRBV11-2	CASSPDSKLFF	TGTGCCAGCAGCCCCGATTCAAAACTGTTTTTT
few	16	TRBJ2-7	-	TRBV5-5	CASSLGSSIGTYEQYF	TGTGCCAGCAGCTTGGGTAGCTCCATAGGAACCTACGAGCAGTACTTC
-	19	TRBJ2-6	-	TRBV9	CASSREGTRRKTGANVLTF	TGTGCCAGCAGTCGAGAGGGGACTCGGCGGAAGACTGGGGCCAACGTCCTGACTTTC
-	15	TRBJ2-2	TRBD2	TRBV7-6	CASSGQRDKTGELFF	TGTGCCAGCAGCGGGCAGCGGGATAAAACCGGGGAGCTGTTTTTT
-	16	TRBJ2-7	-	TRBV18	CASSPGTRGSSYEQYF	TGTGCCAGCTCACCGGGTACTCGGGGGAGCTCCTACGAGCAGTACTTC
-	12	TRBJ2-3	-	TRBV7-3	CASSLRGHTQYF	TGTGCCAGCAGCTTAAGGGGGCATACGCAGTATTTT
once	15	TRBJ2-5	-	TRBV7-2	CASSARGDRRETQYF	TGTGCCAGCAGCGCTAGAGGTGACAGGCGAGAGACCCAGTACTTC
-	17	TRBJ2-2	TRBD2	TRBV4-3	CASSQAGLAGPTGELFF	TGCGCCAGCAGCCAAGCGGGACTAGCGGGACCCACCGGGGAGCTGTTTTTT
-	15	TRBJ1-3	TRBD1	TRBV5-4	CASSSSTGGRNTIYF	TGTGCCAGCAGCTCCTCGACAGGGGGCAGAAACACCATATATTTT
-	15	TRBJ2-5	TRBD2	TRBV28	CASSSGASGLETQYF	TGTGCCAGCAGCTCCGGGGCTAGCGGGCTAGAGACCCAGTACTTC
-	16	TRBJ2-5	-	TRBV5-4	CASSRTARATQETQYF	TGTGCCAGCAGCCGCACCGCCAGGGCGACCCAAGAGACCCAGTACTTC
-	15	TRBJ2-1	TRBD2	TRBV9	CASSRVTSAGNEQFF	TGTGCCAGCTCAAGGGTGACTAGCGCCGGCAATGAGCAGTTCTTC
-	15	TRBJ1-1	-	TRBV2	CASSELGVRYTEAFF	TGTGCCAGCAGTGAATTAGGGGTAAGGTACACTGAAGCTTTCTTT
-	14	TRBJ1-1	-	TRBV7-9	CASSLRDTNTEAFF	TGTGCCAGCAGCCTCCGGGACACGAACACTGAAGCTTTCTTT
-	14	TRBJ2-7	-	TRBV11-2	CASSGLRASYEQYF	TGTGCCAGCAGCGGGCTGAGGGCTTCCTACGAGCAGTACTTC
-	12	TRBJ2-3	TRBD2	TRBV9	CASSSSGETQYF	TGTGCCAGCAGCTCAAGCGGGGAAACGCAGTATTTT
few	14	TRBJ1-5	-	TRBV9	CASSVDISLQPQHF	TGTGCCAGCAGCGTAGACATCTCGTTGCAGCCCCAGCATTTT
once	15	TRBJ2-7	TRBD1	TRBV7-2	CASSLDAGGLYEQYF	TGTGCCAGCAGCTTAGACGCAGGGGGCTTATACGAGCAGTACTTC
-	15	TRBJ1-1	-	TRBV19	CASRKTGTVNTEAFF	TGTGCCAGTAGGAAGACCGGGACGGTGAACACTGAAGCTTTCTTT
-	18	TRBJ2-1	TRBD2	TRBV4-1	CASSPGLAGGPGYNEQFF	TGCGCCAGCAGCCCGGGACTAGCGGGAGGGCCGGGTTACAATGAGCAGTTCTTC
-	15	TRBJ1-3	-	TRBV28	CASSPLGARGNTIYF	TGTGCCAGCAGTCCCCTGGGGGCTCGCGGGAACACCATATATTTT
-	15	TRBJ2-5	-	TRBV7-2	CASSPRRSGQETQYF	TGTGCCAGCAGCCCCAGGAGATCGGGGCAAGAGACCCAGTACTTC
-	13	TRBJ2-2	TRBD2	TRBV29-1	CSVGLARTGELFF	TGCAGCGTCGGACTAGCGAGAACCGGGGAGCTGTTTTTT
once	12	TRBJ1-2	TRBD1	TRBV5-1	CASGGQGNGYTF	TGCGCCAGCGGGGGACAGGGGAATGGCTACACCTTC
-	13	TRBJ2-7	TRBD1	TRBV5-4	CASSRDRAYEQYF	TGTGCCAGCAGCCGGGACAGAGCCTACGAGCAGTACTTC
-	15	TRBJ2-3	-	TRBV2	CASAGQGKVTDTQYF	TGTGCCAGCGCGGGGCAAGGGAAGGTAACAGATACGCAGTATTTT
few	13	TRBJ2-7	-	TRBV5-1	CASSLDWVGGQYF	TGCGCCAGCAGCTTGGATTGGGTGGGCGGGCAGTACTTC
-	17	TRBJ2-2	TRBD2	TRBV5-4	CASSLGRAGEGSGELFF	TGTGCCAGCAGCTTGGGCAGAGCGGGAGAAGGCAGCGGGGAGCTGTTTTTT